The next 5 T cell receptor beta chains were all read from a single sample in a study of cytomegalovirus exposure and HLA in healthy donors. Both 60 Vbeta primers and 13 Jbeta primers went into the PCR. The protocol was immunoSEQ multiplex PCR, while the TCRdb copy is restricted to in-frame clones and leaves out a portion. In the table there are 100,000 to 150,000 clones, over 60% of which are singletons. The sample comprised PBMCs. The receptors come from a woman aged 60-70 years in good health and CMV-seropositive.

The genes are TRBV19 and TRBJ1-4; D not certain. The CDR3 contains 12 residues. Per germline, CDR1 LNHDA and CDR2 SQIVND (reference sequence). V was pared by 2 bases and J by 10 bases, with 8 bases between. CDR3 sequence: CASSIIPGKLFF. CDR3 coding DNA: TGTGCCAGTAGTATAATACCGGGAAAACTGTTTTTT.

The sample holds one count of this clone. Other nucleotide sequences from this sample produce the same CDR3. The chain joins TRBV7-2 to TRBJ2-1, with 9 bases matching TRBD2. CDR1 SGHTA and CDR2 FQGNSA come from the germline V gene. The CDR3 is 14 amino acids. J gave up 9 bases and V 9 bases, and 12 bases lay outside the gene matches. The CDR3 sequence is CASQSGRGGFEQFF. CDR3 DNA sequence: TGTGCCAGTCAGTCGGGGCGGGGGGGGTTTGAGCAGTTCTTC.

The chain is built from TRBV6-1 and TRBJ2-7; no clear D gene. Trimming pared 5 bases from V and 3 bases from J, leaving 5 bases between. Germline-derived CDR1 and CDR2 are MNHNS and SASEGT. This CDR3 contains 11 residues. The CDR3 sequence is CASSYNYEQYF. CDR3 DNA: TGTGCCAGCAGTTATAACTACGAGCAGTACTTC.

CDR3 loop: CASSQNTAPGQGRGYTF. As DNA, the CDR3 is TGCGCCAGCAGCCAAAACACAGCCCCGGGACAGGGAAGAGGCTACACCTTC. The chain joins TRBV4-1 to TRBJ1-2, with TRBD1 matching over 9 bases. CDR1 and CDR2 (germline): MGHRA, YSYEKL. The CDR3 has 17 residues. With V trimmed by 2 bases and J by 8 bases, 15 bases remained unmatched.

The chain carries TRBV11-1 and TRBJ2-3, with D perhaps matching TRBD2 (5 bases). V lost 1 base and J 4 bases, leaving 15 bases between the germline ends. The CDR3 contains 16 residues. The germline gives CDR1 SGHAT, CDR2 FQDESV (reference sequence). In nucleotides, the CDR3 is TGTGCCAGCAGCTTAGGTGGACTCTCTATTGCAGATACGCAGTATTTT. Protein sequence: CASSLGGLSIADTQYF.